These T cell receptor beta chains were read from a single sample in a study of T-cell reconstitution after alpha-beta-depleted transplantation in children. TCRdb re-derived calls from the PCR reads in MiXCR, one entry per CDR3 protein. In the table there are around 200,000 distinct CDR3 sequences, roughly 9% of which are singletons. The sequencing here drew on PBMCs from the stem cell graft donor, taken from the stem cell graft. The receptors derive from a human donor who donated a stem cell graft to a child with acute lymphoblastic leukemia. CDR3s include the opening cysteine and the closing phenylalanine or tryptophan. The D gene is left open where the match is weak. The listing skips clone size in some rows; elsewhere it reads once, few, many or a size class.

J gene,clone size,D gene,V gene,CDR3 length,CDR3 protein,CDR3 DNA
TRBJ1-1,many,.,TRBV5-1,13,CASSLRNGGEAFF,TGCGCCAGCAGCTTACGCAACGGGGGTGAAGCTTTCTTT
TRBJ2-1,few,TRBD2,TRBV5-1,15,CASSGSIAGWNEQFF,TGCGCCAGCAGCGGTAGCATAGCGGGGTGGAATGAGCAGTTCTTC
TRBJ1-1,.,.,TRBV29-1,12,CSVGSGATEAFF,TGCAGCGTTGGTTCAGGGGCCACTGAAGCTTTCTTT
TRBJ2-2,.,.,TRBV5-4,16,CASSLWSSPHTGELFF,TGTGCCAGCAGCTTGTGGTCATCCCCTCACACCGGGGAGCTGTTTTTT
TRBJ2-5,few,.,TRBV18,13,CASSGEIQETQYF,TGTGCCAGCTCAGGGGAGATCCAAGAGACCCAGTACTTC
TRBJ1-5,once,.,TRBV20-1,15,CSARGVYGSNQPQHF,TGCAGTGCTAGAGGAGTATATGGTAGCAATCAGCCCCAGCATTTT
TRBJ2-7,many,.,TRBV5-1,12,CASSLKRETQYF,TGCGCCAGCAGCTTGAAGAGGGAAACTCAGTACTTC
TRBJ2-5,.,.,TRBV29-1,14,CSVVWDPLQETQYF,TGCAGCGTTGTTTGGGATCCACTCCAAGAGACCCAGTACTTC
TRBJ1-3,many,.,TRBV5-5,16,CASSLVATSSGNTIYF,TGTGCCAGCAGCTTGGTAGCCACGTCCTCTGGAAACACCATATATTTT
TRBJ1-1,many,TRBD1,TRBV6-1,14,CASTLDRANTEAFF,TGTGCCAGCACCCTGGACAGGGCTAACACTGAAGCTTTCTTT
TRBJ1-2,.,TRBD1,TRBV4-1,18,CASSQSWDRDPVRKGYTF,TGCGCCAGCAGCCAATCGTGGGACAGGGACCCAGTTAGGAAGGGCTACACCTTC
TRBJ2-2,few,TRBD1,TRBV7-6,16,CASSPRQGENTGELFF,TGTGCCAGCAGCCCTCGACAGGGGGAAAACACCGGGGAGCTGTTTTTT
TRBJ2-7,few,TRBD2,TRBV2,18,CASRANYRTSGGGYEQYF,TGTGCCAGCAGGGCGAATTATAGGACTAGCGGGGGGGGATACGAGCAGTACTTC
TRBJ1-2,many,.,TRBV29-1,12,CSVETGNYGYTF,TGCAGCGTTGAGACTGGGAACTATGGCTACACCTTC
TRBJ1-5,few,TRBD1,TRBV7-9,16,CASSFSGGASNQPQHF,TGTGCCAGCAGCTTTTCAGGGGGCGCTTCGAATCAGCCCCAGCATTTT
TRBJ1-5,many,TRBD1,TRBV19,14,CASSKGQGTQPQHF,TGTGCCAGTAGTAAGGGACAGGGTACTCAGCCCCAGCATTTT
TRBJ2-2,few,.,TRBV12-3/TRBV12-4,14,CASGRPMNTGELFF,TGTGCCAGCGGGCGGCCTATGAACACCGGGGAGCTGTTTTTT
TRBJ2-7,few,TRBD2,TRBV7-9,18,CASSSTSGGGRSSYEQYF,TGTGCCAGCAGCTCGACTAGCGGGGGGGGTAGGAGCTCCTACGAGCAGTACTTC
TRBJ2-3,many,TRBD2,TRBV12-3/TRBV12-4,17,CASSVGVTSGPTDTQYF,TGTGCCAGCAGCGTGGGCGTGACTAGCGGACCCACAGATACGCAGTATTTT
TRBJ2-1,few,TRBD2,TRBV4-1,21,CASSQVSGEISGGQSYNEQFF,TGCGCCAGCAGCCAAGTGAGCGGCGAAATAAGCGGGGGCCAGTCCTACAATGAGCAGTTCTTC
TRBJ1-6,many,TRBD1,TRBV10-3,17,CAISDPGQGIYNSPLHF,TGTGCCATCAGTGACCCGGGACAGGGCATCTATAATTCACCCCTCCACTTT
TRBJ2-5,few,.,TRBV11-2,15,CASSPTGLRGETQYF,TGTGCCAGCAGCCCAACGGGACTCCGAGGCGAGACCCAGTACTTC
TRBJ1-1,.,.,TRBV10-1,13,CASSAGMMAEAFF,TGCGCCAGCAGTGCCGGGATGATGGCTGAAGCTTTCTTT